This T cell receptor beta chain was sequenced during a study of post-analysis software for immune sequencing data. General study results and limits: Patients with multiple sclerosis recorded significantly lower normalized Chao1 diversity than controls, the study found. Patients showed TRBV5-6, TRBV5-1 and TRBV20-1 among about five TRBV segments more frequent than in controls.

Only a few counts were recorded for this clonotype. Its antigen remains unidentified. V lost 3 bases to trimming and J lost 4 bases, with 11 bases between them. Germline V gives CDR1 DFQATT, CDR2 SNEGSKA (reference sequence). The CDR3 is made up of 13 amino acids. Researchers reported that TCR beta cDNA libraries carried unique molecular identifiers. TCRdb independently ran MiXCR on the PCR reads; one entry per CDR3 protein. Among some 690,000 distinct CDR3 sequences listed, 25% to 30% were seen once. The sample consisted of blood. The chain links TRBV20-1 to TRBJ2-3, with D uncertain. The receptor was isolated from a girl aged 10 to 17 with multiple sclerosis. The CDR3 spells CSARSVLSDTQYF. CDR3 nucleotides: TGCAGTGCTAGGTCCGTTTTGTCAGATACGCAGTATTTT.